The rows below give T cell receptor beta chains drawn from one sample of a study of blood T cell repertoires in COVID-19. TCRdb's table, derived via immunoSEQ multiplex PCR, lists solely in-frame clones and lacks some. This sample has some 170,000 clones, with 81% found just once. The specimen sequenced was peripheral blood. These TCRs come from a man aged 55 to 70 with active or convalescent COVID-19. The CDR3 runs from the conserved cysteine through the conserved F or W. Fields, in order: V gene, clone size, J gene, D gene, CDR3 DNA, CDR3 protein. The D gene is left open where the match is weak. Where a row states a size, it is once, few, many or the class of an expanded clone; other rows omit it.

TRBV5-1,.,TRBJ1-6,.,TGCGCCAGCAGCTTGGAAGTCTTGGGCAGGGCCAATTCACCCCTCCACTTT,CASSLEVLGRANSPLHF
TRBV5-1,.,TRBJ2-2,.,TGCGCCAGCAGCTTGATGAACAGAATGAACACCGGGGAGCTGTTTTTT,CASSLMNRMNTGELFF
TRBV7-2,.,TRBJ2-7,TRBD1,TGTGCCAGCAGCCCAAGGACAGGGAGGTCTTACGAGCAGTACTTC,CASSPRTGRSYEQYF
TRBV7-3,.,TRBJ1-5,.,TGTGCCAGCAGCTTAAACAGGGATCAGCCCCAGCATTTT,CASSLNRDQPQHF
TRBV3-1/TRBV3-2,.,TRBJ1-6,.,TGTGCCAGCAGTGAAGGAGGGGCCTATAATTCACCCCTCCACTTT,CASSEGGAYNSPLHF
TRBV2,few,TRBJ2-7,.,TGTGCCAGCGGAGGAACCGGGCGCTCCTACGAGCAGTACTTC,CASGGTGRSYEQYF
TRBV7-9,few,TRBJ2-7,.,TGTGCCAGCGGGTCCAGCGGATATCCCTACGAGCAGTACTTC,CASGSSGYPYEQYF
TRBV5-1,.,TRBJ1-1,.,TGCGCCAGCAGCTTGGCCGACCGAGGGAACACTGAAGCTTTCTTT,CASSLADRGNTEAFF
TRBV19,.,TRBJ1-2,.,TGTGCCAGTAGCATCCACATGGGGACTGACTGGATCGGCTACACCTTC,CASSIHMGTDWIGYTF
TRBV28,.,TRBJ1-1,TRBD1,TGTGCCAGCAGTTTATCCCCAGGGGGCAGAAAGAACACTGAAGCTTTCTTT,CASSLSPGGRKNTEAFF
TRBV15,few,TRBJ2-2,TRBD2,TGTGCCACCAGCAGAGGGGGGACTAGCTCCCCCGGGGAGCTGTTTTTT,CATSRGGTSSPGELFF
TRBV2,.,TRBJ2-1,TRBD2,TGTGCCAGCAGTGAAGAAGTTGGACTAGCGGGAGAGCTAGGGTTCTTC,CASSEEVGLAGELGFF
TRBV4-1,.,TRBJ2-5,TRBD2,TGCGCCAGCAGCCAAACTAGCGGGAGAGGAGCAGAGACCCAGTACTTC,CASSQTSGRGAETQYF
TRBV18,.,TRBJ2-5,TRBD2,TGTGCCAGCTCACCACCGGGGGGGGAGACCCAGTACTTC,CASSPPGGETQYF
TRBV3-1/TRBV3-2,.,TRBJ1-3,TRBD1,TGTGCCAGCAGCGAGACCGGGACAGTAGTCGGAAACACCATATATTTT,CASSETGTVVGNTIYF
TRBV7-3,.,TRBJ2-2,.,TGTGCCAGCAGCTTATATCACGGCACCGGGGAGCTGTTTTTT,CASSLYHGTGELFF
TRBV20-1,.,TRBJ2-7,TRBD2,TGCAGTGCTAGTTTGGCTAGCGGCCGGGGCCTAACCTACGAGCAGTACTTC,CSASLASGRGLTYEQYF
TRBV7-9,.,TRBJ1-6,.,TGTGCCAGCGGACGACAGAGCTCCTATAATTCACCCCTCCACTTT,CASGRQSSYNSPLHF
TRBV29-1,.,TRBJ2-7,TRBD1,TGCAGCGTCTCGGACAGGGGCTACGAGCAGTACTTC,CSVSDRGYEQYF
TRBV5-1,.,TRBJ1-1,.,TGCGCCATCCCCGGGACTATTGAAGCTTTCTTT,CAIPGTIEAFF
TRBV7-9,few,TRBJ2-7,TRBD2,TGTGCCAGCAGCTCGATCTTCAGGGAGGGCTCCTACGAGCAGTACTTC,CASSSIFREGSYEQYF
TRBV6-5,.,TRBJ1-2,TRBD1,TGTGCCAGCAGTTACACTTTTTCAGGGGGAGCCCATGGCTACACCTTC,CASSYTFSGGAHGYTF
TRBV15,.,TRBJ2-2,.,TGTGCCACCAGCAGAGATCGGGGGGCTCTGGCCGGGGAGCTGTTTTTT,CATSRDRGALAGELFF
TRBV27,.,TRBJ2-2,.,TGTGCCGGCGGGAACGGGATAGAGGCCGGGGAGCTGTTTTTT,CAGGNGIEAGELFF